These T cell receptor beta chains were read from a single sample in a study of response to subunit inactivated influenza vaccine. A single record per CDR3 protein comes from TCRdb applying MiXCR to the RT-PCR reads. Among 500,000 to 600,000 distinct CDR3 sequences, around 10% were seen once, and the ten largest hold approximately 11%. In addition, the sample was reused for a study of T cells expressing NK-cell markers.

The material was PBMCs from blood, obtained on the day of vaccination. All receptors come from a man aged 50 or older who received an inactivated influenza vaccine. CDR3s include the opening cysteine and the closing phenylalanine or tryptophan. The order of the fields is V gene, D gene, CDR3 length, J gene, clone size, CDR3 DNA, CDR3 protein. A D gene is named only where the DNA matches it firmly. Not all rows give a size; the values are once, few, many and, for expanded clones, a class.

V: TRBV12-3/TRBV12-4; D: NA; length: 16; J: TRBJ1-6; size: NA; DNA: TGTGCCAGCACCTTGGGTACCCGTCGGGATAATTCACCCCTCCACTTT; CDR3: CASTLGTRRDNSPLHF
V: TRBV20-1; D: NA; length: 15; J: TRBJ2-5; size: NA; DNA: TGCAGTGCTAGACCCTTTAAAGGGGACCAAGAGACCCAGTACTTC; CDR3: CSARPFKGDQETQYF
V: TRBV12-3/TRBV12-4; D: NA; length: 14; J: TRBJ1-1; size: few; DNA: TGTGCCAGCAGATGGGACCAACTGAACACTGAAGCTTTCTTT; CDR3: CASRWDQLNTEAFF
V: TRBV7-2; D: TRBD1; length: 14; J: TRBJ2-7; size: NA; DNA: TGTGCCAGCAGCTTTGGGGACAGGCCCTACGAGCAGTACTTC; CDR3: CASSFGDRPYEQYF
V: TRBV7-2; D: NA; length: 14; J: TRBJ2-3; size: NA; DNA: TGTGCCAGCAGCTTAAAGGACGGAGTGGTTACGCAGTATTTT; CDR3: CASSLKDGVVTQYF
V: TRBV27; D: NA; length: 14; J: TRBJ2-4; size: NA; DNA: TGTGCCAGCAGTTTGTTGGCCGGCAAAAACATTCAGTACTTC; CDR3: CASSLLAGKNIQYF
V: TRBV2; D: NA; length: 13; J: TRBJ2-1; size: NA; DNA: TGTGCCAGCAGAGAGATTACAGCCAATGAGCAGTTCTTC; CDR3: CASREITANEQFF
V: TRBV7-2; D: TRBD2; length: 17; J: TRBJ2-3; size: NA; DNA: TGTGCCAGCAGCCCGGGACTAGCGGGGGGGCTGGCAGATACGCAGTATTTT; CDR3: CASSPGLAGGLADTQYF
V: TRBV7-7; D: NA; length: 15; J: TRBJ1-2; size: NA; DNA: TGTGCTAGCAGCTTAGCGCCGAAGGGGGGGGATGGCTACACCTTC; CDR3: CASSLAPKGGDGYTF
V: TRBV5-1; D: NA; length: 15; J: TRBJ2-2; size: few; DNA: TGCGCCAGCAGTCTCGCGGAGACGAACACCGGGGAGCTGTTTTTT; CDR3: CASSLAETNTGELFF
V: TRBV12-3/TRBV12-4; D: NA; length: 13; J: TRBJ1-4; size: NA; DNA: TGTGCCAGCAGCTTCAACAGAAATGAAAAACTGTTTTTT; CDR3: CASSFNRNEKLFF
V: TRBV20-1; D: NA; length: 13; J: TRBJ1-5; size: few; DNA: TGCAGTGCTAGAGTAGCCAGCAATCAGCCCCAGCATTTT; CDR3: CSARVASNQPQHF
V: TRBV30; D: NA; length: 12; J: TRBJ2-1; size: NA; DNA: TGTGCCTGGAGGGGCTCCTACAATGAGCAGTTCTTC; CDR3: CAWRGSYNEQFF
V: TRBV5-1; D: TRBD1; length: 14; J: TRBJ1-1; size: few; DNA: TGCGCCAGCAGTTGGGCAGGGGGATTGAATGAAGCTTTCTTT; CDR3: CASSWAGGLNEAFF
V: TRBV7-2; D: NA; length: 17; J: TRBJ2-5; size: NA; DNA: TGTGCCAGCAGCTTAGTCGGAACCGGTTTCTCCCAAGAGACCCAGTACTTC; CDR3: CASSLVGTGFSQETQYF
V: TRBV5-6; D: NA; length: 16; J: TRBJ2-2; size: few; DNA: TGTGCCAGCAGCTTAGCCCGGTCGGGGGACACCGGGGAGCTGTTTTTT; CDR3: CASSLARSGDTGELFF
V: TRBV20-1; D: NA; length: 13; J: TRBJ1-4; size: many; DNA: TGCAGTGCTACCGGGTCCCACAATGAAAAACTGTTTTTT; CDR3: CSATGSHNEKLFF
V: TRBV10-3; D: TRBD2; length: 16; J: TRBJ2-3; size: few; DNA: TGTGCCATCAGCCCCACTAGCGGGGGGTCCACAGATACGCAGTATTTT; CDR3: CAISPTSGGSTDTQYF
V: TRBV27; D: TRBD2; length: 15; J: TRBJ2-7; size: many; DNA: TGTGCCAGCAGTTTAGTAGCGGGGGATTTCTACGAGCAGTACTTC; CDR3: CASSLVAGDFYEQYF
V: TRBV30; D: NA; length: 14; J: TRBJ1-2; size: few; DNA: TGTGCCTGGCGGAGGACATCAACCGGGGGTGGCTACACCTTC; CDR3: CAWRRTSTGGGYTF
V: TRBV6-6; D: TRBD2; length: 13; J: TRBJ2-7; size: NA; DNA: TGTGCCAGCAGCAAAGGGAGGGACTACGAGCAGTACTTC; CDR3: CASSKGRDYEQYF
V: TRBV7-3; D: NA; length: 15; J: TRBJ2-3; size: NA; DNA: TGTGCCAGCAGCCCTGCGGGGTTTTCTGAAGATACGCAGTATTTT; CDR3: CASSPAGFSEDTQYF
V: TRBV20-1; D: TRBD1; length: 13; J: TRBJ2-4; size: few; DNA: TGCAGTGCTAGACCAGGGGGCAGGGACATTCAGTACTTC; CDR3: CSARPGGRDIQYF
V: TRBV12-3/TRBV12-4; D: NA; length: 13; J: TRBJ2-4; size: NA; DNA: TGTGCCAGCAGGACCGGGACAAGAAACATTCAGTACTTC; CDR3: CASRTGTRNIQYF
V: TRBV20-1; D: TRBD1; length: 17; J: TRBJ2-1; size: many; DNA: TGCAGTGCTGATGGCCTGGTAGGACAGGGTTCCTACAATGAGCAGTTCTTC; CDR3: CSADGLVGQGSYNEQFF
V: TRBV29-1; D: NA; length: 15; J: TRBJ2-2; size: few; DNA: TGCAGCGCCTACAGGGTGGGGACAAACACCGGGGAGCTGTTTTTT; CDR3: CSAYRVGTNTGELFF
V: TRBV6-5; D: NA; length: 12; J: TRBJ2-7; size: few; DNA: TGTGCCAGCAGGCGCCAGCCCTACGAGCAGTACTTC; CDR3: CASRRQPYEQYF
V: TRBV27; D: TRBD2; length: 16; J: TRBJ2-1; size: NA; DNA: TGTGCCAGCAGTTTACTAAGCGGGGGGGCCTACAATGAGCAGTTCTTC; CDR3: CASSLLSGGAYNEQFF
V: TRBV6-5; D: NA; length: 12; J: TRBJ1-6; size: NA; DNA: TGTGCCAGCAGGAGGACCAATTCACCCCTCCACTTT; CDR3: CASRRTNSPLHF
V: TRBV5-1; D: NA; length: 15; J: TRBJ2-1; size: few; DNA: TGCGCCAGCAGCTTGGGGGGGGACTCCTACAATGAGCAGTTCTTC; CDR3: CASSLGGDSYNEQFF
V: TRBV20-1; D: TRBD2; length: 16; J: TRBJ2-7; size: many; DNA: TGCAGTGCCCCACAGCGGGAGTTGATTCAGGGCTACGAGCAGTACTTC; CDR3: CSAPQRELIQGYEQYF
V: TRBV11-2; D: NA; length: 14; J: TRBJ1-1; size: many; DNA: TGTGCCAGCAGCTTCCCCGACCGAAACACTGAAGCTTTCTTT; CDR3: CASSFPDRNTEAFF
V: TRBV11-2; D: NA; length: 12; J: TRBJ2-3; size: many; DNA: TGTGCCAGCAGCACGAGGAGTCAACCGCAGTATTTT; CDR3: CASSTRSQPQYF
V: TRBV10-3; D: NA; length: 15; J: TRBJ2-2; size: few; DNA: TGTGCCATCAGTGAAAGGGGGGACCTCACCGGGGAGCTGTTTTTT; CDR3: CAISERGDLTGELFF
V: TRBV6-5; D: TRBD2; length: 16; J: TRBJ2-1; size: once; DNA: TGTGCCAGCAGTTACTCTCGGCTAGCGGCAGTCAATGAGCAGTTCTTC; CDR3: CASSYSRLAAVNEQFF
V: TRBV24-1; D: TRBD1; length: 16; J: TRBJ1-5; size: few; DNA: TGTGCCACCAGTGATTCAAGGACAGGGGGCAATCAGCCCCAGCATTTT; CDR3: CATSDSRTGGNQPQHF
V: TRBV3-1; D: NA; length: 15; J: TRBJ1-4; size: few; DNA: TGTGCCAGCAGCCAAGTTTCCGGGACTGCTGAAAAACTGTTTTTT; CDR3: CASSQVSGTAEKLFF
V: TRBV30; D: NA; length: 13; J: TRBJ2-6; size: many; DNA: TGTGCCTCAGCCCCCTCTGGGGCCAACGTCCTGACTTTC; CDR3: CASAPSGANVLTF
V: TRBV4-2; D: NA; length: 13; J: TRBJ2-1; size: NA; DNA: TGTGCCAGCAGCCAAGTAACCCACAATGAGCAGTTCTTC; CDR3: CASSQVTHNEQFF
V: TRBV20-1; D: TRBD1; length: 13; J: TRBJ1-2; size: few; DNA: TGCAGTGCTTCCAGGGGGGCGGACTATGGCTACACCTTC; CDR3: CSASRGADYGYTF
V: TRBV20-1; D: TRBD2; length: 17; J: TRBJ2-7; size: NA; DNA: TGCAGTGCTGCAGGACTAGCGGGAGGAGCCCTGACCTACGAGCAGTACTTC; CDR3: CSAAGLAGGALTYEQYF
V: TRBV7-2; D: TRBD1; length: 15; J: TRBJ1-5; size: NA; DNA: TGTGCCAGCAGCAAGGACAGGGGGGGTTCTCAGCCCCAGCATTTT; CDR3: CASSKDRGGSQPQHF
V: TRBV28; D: TRBD1; length: 13; J: TRBJ2-1; size: NA; DNA: TGTGCCAGCAACGGACAGGGGCACAATGAGCAGTTCTTC; CDR3: CASNGQGHNEQFF
V: TRBV3-1; D: NA; length: 13; J: TRBJ1-2; size: few; DNA: TGTGCCAGCAGCCACCCGGGGGCGCATGGCTACACCTTC; CDR3: CASSHPGAHGYTF
V: TRBV15; D: NA; length: 14; J: TRBJ2-3; size: few; DNA: TGTGCCACCAGCAGAGATGACAAGACAGATACGCAGTATTTT; CDR3: CATSRDDKTDTQYF
V: TRBV4-3; D: NA; length: 15; J: TRBJ1-2; size: few; DNA: TGCGCCAGCAGCCAAGACTTCCGGGCAAGCTATGGCTACACCTTC; CDR3: CASSQDFRASYGYTF
V: TRBV25-1; D: NA; length: 14; J: TRBJ2-3; size: once; DNA: TGTGCCAGCAGGGACAAGACGGGCACAGATACGCAGTATTTT; CDR3: CASRDKTGTDTQYF
V: TRBV7-8; D: NA; length: 17; J: TRBJ2-3; size: NA; DNA: TGTGCCAGCAGCTTAGCGCGGCGGATTGCTAGCACAGATACGCAGTATTTT; CDR3: CASSLARRIASTDTQYF
V: TRBV6-7; D: NA; length: 17; J: TRBJ2-5; size: NA; DNA: TGTGCCAGCAGTTACCCACGACAAGGTGGACCCTTGGAGACCCAGTACTTC; CDR3: CASSYPRQGGPLETQYF
V: TRBV20-1; D: TRBD2; length: 14; J: TRBJ2-1; size: few; DNA: TGCAGTGCAAGGACTAGCGGGAGGGGCGATGAGCAGTTCTTC; CDR3: CSARTSGRGDEQFF
V: TRBV27; D: NA; length: 16; J: TRBJ2-1; size: NA; DNA: TGTGCCAGCAGTTTATTCCCGGGTTTCGCCTACAATGAGCAGTTCTTC; CDR3: CASSLFPGFAYNEQFF